The T cell receptor beta chain described here comes from a study of CXCR3-negative and CXCR3-positive naive CD8 T cells. Whole-study context: Collectively, the libraries yielded 110 million to 150 million TRB reads in total, at about 1.5 +/- 0.3 million per library.

Study-wide results and caveats: More hydrophobic TRB CDR3s occurred in CXCR3-positive than in CXCR3-negative naive cells.

The authors prepared UMI-labeled TRB cDNA libraries by 5' RACE. TCRdb re-called the 5' RACE reads; one entry per CDR3 protein, DNA not given. The sample data list under 75,000 distinct CDR3 sequences. CDR1 is MDHEN, CDR2 SYDVKM, per germline. The CDR3 length is 14 residues. Comment on this clonotype: Antigen specificity is unknown.

Subsets of CD8+ T cells were each sorted in triplicate at approximately 300,000 cells apiece. This rearrangement joins TRBV28 to TRBJ2-7; without DNA, the TCRdb call of TRBD1 cannot be checked. This sequence was found in a human donor in good health. Some clones in this sample may be carry-over from other donors' samples. Sequenced sample: naive CXCR3+ CD8+ T cells from blood. Subset in this sample: CD45RO-CCR7+CD27+CD95- naive CD8+ T cells expressing CXCR3 (TNR3+). The CDR3 protein is CASSTRGYPYEQYF.